This TCR beta chain originates from a study of control samples from healthy donors and cancer patients. Repertoires were generated with immunoSEQ multiplex PCR, while TCRdb's copy carries only in-frame clones and drops some. The table has 130,000 or so clones, roughly 90% seen once. The length of the CDR3 is 14 residues. Unmatched junction bases numbered 4, after V lost 2 bases and J lost 3 bases. The V gene's germline CDR1 is SGHRS and CDR2 YFSETQ. This receptor was identified in a man aged 50-59 years with head and neck cancer. The sequencing sample was made of PBMCs. The chain employs TRBV5-1 and TRBJ2-7; the match to TRBD2 covers 8 bases. The CDR3 reads CASSLSGGRYEQYF. CDR3 nucleotide sequence: TGCGCCAGCAGCTTAAGCGGGGGACGCTACGAGCAGTACTTC. Variable domain in full (rest from reference TRBV5-1 and TRBJ2-7): KAGVTQTPRYLIKTRGQQVTLSCSPISGHRSVSWYQQTPGQGLQFLFEYFSETQRNKGNFPGRFSGRQFSNSRSEMNVSTLELGDSALYLCASSLSGGRYEQYFGPGTRLTVT.